This is a list of T cell receptor beta chains from one sample in a study of tumor and adjacent non-tumor tissue in lung cancer. TCRdb reprocessed the multiplex PCR reads via MiXCR and lists one record per CDR3 protein. In the table there are some 100,000 distinct CDR3 sequences, approximately 60% of which are singletons. Material for sequencing was distant non-tumor lung tissue. Source of these receptors: a man in his thirties or forties with non-small cell lung cancer. Each CDR3 is given with its conserved first and last residue. Fields, in order: V gene, J gene, clone size, D gene, CDR3 protein, CDR3 DNA. D genes are given only for firm matches. Size is omitted from some rows. Given values are once, few, many or a class for expanded clones.

>TRBV11-2|TRBJ2-5|many|-
CASTQVVVGMETQYF
TGTGCCAGCACCCAAGTAGTAGTCGGTATGGAGACCCAGTACTTC
>TRBV11-1|TRBJ2-1|-|TRBD2
CVSSVFLAGVDEQFF
TGTGTCAGCAGCGTGTTCCTAGCGGGTGTCGATGAGCAATTCTTC
>TRBV4-2|TRBJ2-7|-|-
CASSQDRTDLSYEQYF
TGTGCCAGTAGCCAAGACCGGACAGATCTATCATACGAGCAGTACTTC
>TRBV12-3/TRBV12-4|TRBJ2-7|-|TRBD2
CTSSPGLAGGYEQYF
TGTACAAGCAGTCCTGGACTAGCGGGAGGGTACGAGCAGTACTTC
>TRBV11-2|TRBJ2-1|-|-
CTSSFLPGTQNEQFF
TGTACCAGCAGCTTTCTCCCCGGGACACAAAATGAGCAGTTCTTC
>TRBV29-1|TRBJ2-7|-|-
CSVTGPTYEQYF
TGCAGCGTCACCGGTCCCACCTACGAGCAGTACTTC
>TRBV6-4|TRBJ1-2|-|TRBD1
CASSAGTGGKDGYTF
TGTGCCAGCAGTGCTGGGACAGGGGGAAAGGATGGCTACACCTTC
>TRBV12-3/TRBV12-4|TRBJ1-5|-|TRBD1
CASSFQWTGRNQPQHF
TGTGCCAGCAGTTTTCAGTGGACAGGGAGAAATCAGCCCCAGCATTTC
>TRBV7-8|TRBJ2-3|-|-
CTRSLVIGAKDTQYF
TGTACCAGGAGCTTAGTAATCGGGGCTAAGGATACGCAGTATTTT
>TRBV6-6|TRBJ1-3|-|-
CVSSLMAGLSGNTIYF
TGTGTCAGCAGCCTGATGGCAGGTCTCTCTGGAAACACCATATATTTT
>TRBV5-4|TRBJ1-3|-|-
CASSLEEAGNTLYF
TGTGCCAGCAGCCTGGAAGAGGCTGGAAACACCTTATATTTT
>TRBV7-2|TRBJ1-3|-|-
CASSLASSGNTIYF
TGTGCCAGCAGCTTAGCCAGTTCTGGAAACACCATATATTTT
>TRBV20-1|TRBJ2-2|-|TRBD2
CSARIAGANAGKPFF
TGCAGTGCGCGGATAGCGGGAGCGAACGCCGGGAAACCGTTTTTT
>TRBV20-1|TRBJ2-5|-|TRBD2
CSARLAGETKYF
TGCAGTGCGAGACTAGCGGGAGAGACCAAATACTTC
>TRBV11-2|TRBJ2-1|few|-
CASSLILAGIDEQSF
TGTGCCAGCAGCTTAATCCTTGCGGGAATTGATGAGCAGTCCTTC
>TRBV4-1|TRBJ1-5|-|-
CTSSQEHGNQPQHF
TGCACCAGCAGCCAAGAACATGGGAATCAGCCCCAGCATTTT
>TRBV20-1|TRBJ2-7|-|-
CSARLRDWSSCEQCF
TGCAGTGCTAGGCTCCGGGACTGGAGCTCCTGCGAGCAGTGCTTC
>TRBV5-6|TRBJ2-5|-|-
CASSLSPLGFESQETQYF
TGTGCCAGCAGCTTGAGTCCGTTAGGTTTCGAATCACAAGAGACCCAGTACTTC
>TRBV5-1|TRBJ2-4|many|TRBD2
CASSLATSGIQYF
TGCGCCAGCAGCTTGGCGACTAGCGGCATTCAGTACTTC
>TRBV20-1|TRBJ2-3|-|-
CSAIGELVLDTQYF
TGCAGTGCAATAGGCGAACTAGTTCTAGATACGCAGTATTTT
>TRBV28|TRBJ2-1|-|-
CASVSRVLSYNEQFF
TGCGCCAGCGTGAGCAGGGTCCTCTCCTACAATGAGCAGTTCTTC
>TRBV6-5|TRBJ1-1|many|TRBD1
CASSQGQGTSTEAFF
TGTGCCAGCAGTCAGGGACAGGGGACGAGCACTGAAGCTTTCTTT
>TRBV6-2/TRBV6-3|TRBJ2-2|many|-
CASSYAGDTGELFF
TGTGCCAGCAGTTACGCAGGGGACACCGGGGAGCTGTTTTTT
>TRBV28|TRBJ1-1|few|TRBD1
CASSFTGQGRAFF
TGTGCCAGCAGTTTTACCGGACAGGGCCGGGCTTTCTTT